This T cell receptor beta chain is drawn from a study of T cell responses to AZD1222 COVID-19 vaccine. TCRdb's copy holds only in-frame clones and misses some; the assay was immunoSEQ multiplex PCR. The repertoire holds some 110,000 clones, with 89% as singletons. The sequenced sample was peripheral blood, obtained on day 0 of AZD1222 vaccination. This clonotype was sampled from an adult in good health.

CDR3 protein: CASSADRDREQYF. In DNA, the CDR3 is TGTGCCAGCAGTGCGGACAGGGACCGCGAGCAGTACTTC. The V and J genes are TRBV2 and TRBJ2-7, with 8 positions matching TRBD1. V lost 4 bases, J lost 6 bases, and 5 bases stayed unmatched. The CDR3 is made up of 13 amino acids. Germline V lookup: CDR1 SNHLY, CDR2 FYNNEI.